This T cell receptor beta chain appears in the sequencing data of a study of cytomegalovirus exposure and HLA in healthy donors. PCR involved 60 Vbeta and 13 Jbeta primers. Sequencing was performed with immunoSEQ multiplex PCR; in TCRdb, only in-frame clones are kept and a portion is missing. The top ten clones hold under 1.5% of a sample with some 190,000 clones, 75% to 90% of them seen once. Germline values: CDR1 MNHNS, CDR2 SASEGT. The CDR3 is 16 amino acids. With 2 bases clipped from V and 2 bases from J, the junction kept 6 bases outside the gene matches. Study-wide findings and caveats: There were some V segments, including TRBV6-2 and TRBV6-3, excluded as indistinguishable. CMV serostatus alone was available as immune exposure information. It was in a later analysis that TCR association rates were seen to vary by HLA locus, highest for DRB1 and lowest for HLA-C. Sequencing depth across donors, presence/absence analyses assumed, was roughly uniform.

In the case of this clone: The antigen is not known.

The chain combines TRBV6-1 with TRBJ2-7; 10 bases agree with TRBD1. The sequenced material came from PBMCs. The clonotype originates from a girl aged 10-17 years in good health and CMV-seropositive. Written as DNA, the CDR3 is TGTGCCAGCAGTGAAATTCCGGGACAGGGGACCTACGAGCAGTACTTC. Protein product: CASSEIPGQGTYEQYF.